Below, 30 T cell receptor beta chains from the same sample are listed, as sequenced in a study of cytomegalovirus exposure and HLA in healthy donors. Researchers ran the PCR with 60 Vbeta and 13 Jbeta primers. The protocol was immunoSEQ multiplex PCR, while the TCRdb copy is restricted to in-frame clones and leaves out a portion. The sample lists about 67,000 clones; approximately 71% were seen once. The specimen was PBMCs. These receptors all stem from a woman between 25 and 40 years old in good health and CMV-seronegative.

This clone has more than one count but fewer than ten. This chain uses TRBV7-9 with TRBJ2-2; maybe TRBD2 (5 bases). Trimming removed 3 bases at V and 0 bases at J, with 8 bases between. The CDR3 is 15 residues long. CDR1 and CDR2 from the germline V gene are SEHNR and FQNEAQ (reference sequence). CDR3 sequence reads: CASSFWTSNTGELFF. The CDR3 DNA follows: TGTGCCAGCAGCTTTTGGACTTCGAACACCGGGGAGCTGTTTTTT.

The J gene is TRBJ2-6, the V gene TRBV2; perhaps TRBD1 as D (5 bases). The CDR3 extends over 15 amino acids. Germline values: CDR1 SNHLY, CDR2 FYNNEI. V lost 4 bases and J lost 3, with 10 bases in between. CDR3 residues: CASSGQGIGANVLTF. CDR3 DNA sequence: TGTGCCAGCAGTGGTCAGGGCATTGGGGCCAACGTCCTGACTTTC.

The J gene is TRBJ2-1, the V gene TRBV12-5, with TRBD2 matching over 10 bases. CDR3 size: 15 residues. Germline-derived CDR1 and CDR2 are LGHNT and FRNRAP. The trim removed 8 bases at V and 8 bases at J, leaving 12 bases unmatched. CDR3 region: CASKIVAAGGDEQFF. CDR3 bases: TGTGCTAGTAAGATCGTTGCAGCGGGGGGGGATGAGCAGTTCTTC.

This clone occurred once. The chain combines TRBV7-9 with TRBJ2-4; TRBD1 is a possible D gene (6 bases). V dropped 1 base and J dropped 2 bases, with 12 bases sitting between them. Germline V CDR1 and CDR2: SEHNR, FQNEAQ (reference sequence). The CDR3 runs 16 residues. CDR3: CASSLGEGGTKNIQYF. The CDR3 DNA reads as TGTGCCAGCAGCTTAGGGGAAGGGGGAACCAAAAACATTCAGTACTTC.

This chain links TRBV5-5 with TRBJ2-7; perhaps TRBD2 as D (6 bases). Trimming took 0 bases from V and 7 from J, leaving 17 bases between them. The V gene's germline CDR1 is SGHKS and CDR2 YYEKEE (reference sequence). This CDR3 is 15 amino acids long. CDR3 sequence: CASSLGLSGEGEQYF. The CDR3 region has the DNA TGTGCCAGCAGCTTGGGTTTGTCGGGGGAAGGTGAGCAGTACTTC. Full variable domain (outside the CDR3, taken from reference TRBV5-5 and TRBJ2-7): DAGVTQSPTHLIKTRGQQVTLRCSPISGHKSVSWYQQVLGQGPQFIFQYYEKEERGRGNFPDRFSARQFPNYSSELNVNALLLGDSALYLCASSLGLSGEGEQYFGPGTRLTVT.

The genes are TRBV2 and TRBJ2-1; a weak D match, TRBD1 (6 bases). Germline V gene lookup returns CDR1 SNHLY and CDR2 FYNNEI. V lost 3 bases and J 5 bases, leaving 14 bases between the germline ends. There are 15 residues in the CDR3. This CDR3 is CASSEDSGQNNEQFF. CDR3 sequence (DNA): TGTGCCAGCAGTGAGGACAGCGGACAGAACAATGAGCAGTTCTTC.

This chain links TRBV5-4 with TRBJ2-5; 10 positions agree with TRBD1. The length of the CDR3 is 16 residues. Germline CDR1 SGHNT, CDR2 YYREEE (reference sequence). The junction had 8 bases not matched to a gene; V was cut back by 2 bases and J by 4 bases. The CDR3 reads CASSLVSTGGRETQYF. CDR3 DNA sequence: TGTGCCAGCAGCTTAGTCTCGACAGGGGGCAGAGAGACCCAGTACTTC.

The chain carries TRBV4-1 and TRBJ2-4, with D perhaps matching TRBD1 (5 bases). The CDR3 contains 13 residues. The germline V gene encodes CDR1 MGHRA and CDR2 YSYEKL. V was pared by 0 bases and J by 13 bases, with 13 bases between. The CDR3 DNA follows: TGCGCCAGCAGCCAAGATTCAAGGACATTCCAGTACTTC. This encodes CASSQDSRTFQYF.

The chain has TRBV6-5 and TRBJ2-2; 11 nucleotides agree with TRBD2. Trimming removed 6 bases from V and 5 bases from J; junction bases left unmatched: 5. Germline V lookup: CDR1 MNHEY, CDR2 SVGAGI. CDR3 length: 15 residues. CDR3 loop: CASSHTSGGTGELFF. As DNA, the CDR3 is TGTGCCAGCAGCCACACTAGCGGGGGAACCGGGGAGCTGTTTTTT.

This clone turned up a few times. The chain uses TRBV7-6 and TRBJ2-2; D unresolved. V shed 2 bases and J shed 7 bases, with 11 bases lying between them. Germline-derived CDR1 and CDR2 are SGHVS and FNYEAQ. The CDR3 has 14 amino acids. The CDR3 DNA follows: TGTGCCAGCAGCTTACCGGCTAGGATCGGGGAGCTGTTTTTT. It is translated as CASSLPARIGELFF.

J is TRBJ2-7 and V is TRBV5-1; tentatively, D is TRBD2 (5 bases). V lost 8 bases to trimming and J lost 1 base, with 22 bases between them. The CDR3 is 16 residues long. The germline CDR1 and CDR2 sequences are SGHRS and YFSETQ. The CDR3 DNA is TGCGCCAGTCTGAGGAGGACCACCCCCCTATCCTACGAGCAGTACTTC. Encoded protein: CASLRRTTPLSYEQYF.

The CDR3 spells CASRLRGAGSYEQYF. The CDR3 DNA is TGTGCCAGCAGACTCAGGGGTGCAGGATCCTACGAGCAGTACTTC. J is TRBJ2-7 and V is TRBV6-5, with D possibly matching TRBD1 (6 bases). This CDR3 comprises 15 residues. The germline V gene encodes CDR1 MNHEY and CDR2 SVGAGI. The V end lost 6 bases, the J end lost 1 base, and 16 bases lay between the germline ends.

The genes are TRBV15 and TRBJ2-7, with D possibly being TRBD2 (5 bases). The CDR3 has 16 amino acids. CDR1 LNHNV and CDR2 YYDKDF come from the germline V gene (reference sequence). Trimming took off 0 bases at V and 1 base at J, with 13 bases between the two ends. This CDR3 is CATSRDVLRLSYEQYF. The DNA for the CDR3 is TGTGCCACCAGCAGAGATGTCCTCCGACTATCCTACGAGCAGTACTTC. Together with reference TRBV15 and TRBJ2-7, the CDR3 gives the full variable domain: DAMVIQNPRYQVTQFGKPVTLSCSQTLNHNVMYWYQQKSSQAPKLLFHYYDKDFNNEADTPDNFQSRRPNTSFCFLDIRSPGLGDTAMYLCATSRDVLRLSYEQYFGPGTRLTVT.

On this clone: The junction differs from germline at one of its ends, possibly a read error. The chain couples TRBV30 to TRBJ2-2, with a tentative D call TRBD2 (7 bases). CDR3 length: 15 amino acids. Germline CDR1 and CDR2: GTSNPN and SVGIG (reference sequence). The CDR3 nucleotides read TGTGCCATGGATTTTGGGGGGGCGAAGACCGGGGAGCTGTTTTTT. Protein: CAMDFGGAKTGELFF.

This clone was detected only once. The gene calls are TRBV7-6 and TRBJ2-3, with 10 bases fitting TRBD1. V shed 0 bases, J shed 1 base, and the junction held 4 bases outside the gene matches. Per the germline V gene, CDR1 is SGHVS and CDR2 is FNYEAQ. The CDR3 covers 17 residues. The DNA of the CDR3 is TGTGCCAGCAGCTTAGCCTGGGGGACAGGGGGCACAGATACGCAGTATTTT. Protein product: CASSLAWGTGGTDTQYF.

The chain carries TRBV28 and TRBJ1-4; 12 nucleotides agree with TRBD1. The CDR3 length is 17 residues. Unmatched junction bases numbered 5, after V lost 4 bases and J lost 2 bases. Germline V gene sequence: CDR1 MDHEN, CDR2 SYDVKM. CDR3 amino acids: CASSSGQGALTNEKLFF. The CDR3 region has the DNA TGTGCCAGCAGTTCGGGACAGGGGGCGCTTACTAATGAAAAACTGTTTTTT.

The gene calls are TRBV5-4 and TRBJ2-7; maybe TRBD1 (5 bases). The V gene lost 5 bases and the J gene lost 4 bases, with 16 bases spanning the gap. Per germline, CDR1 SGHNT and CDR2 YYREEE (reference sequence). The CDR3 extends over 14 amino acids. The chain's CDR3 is CASSSFGAEYEQYF. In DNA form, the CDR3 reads TGTGCCAGCAGTTCGTTTGGGGCCGAGTACGAGCAGTACTTC. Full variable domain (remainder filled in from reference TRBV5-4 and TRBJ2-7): ETGVTQSPTHLIKTRGQQVTLRCSSQSGHNTVSWYQQALGQGPQFIFQYYREEENGRGNFPPRFSGLQFPNYSSELNVNALELDDSALYLCASSSFGAEYEQYFGPGTRLTVT.

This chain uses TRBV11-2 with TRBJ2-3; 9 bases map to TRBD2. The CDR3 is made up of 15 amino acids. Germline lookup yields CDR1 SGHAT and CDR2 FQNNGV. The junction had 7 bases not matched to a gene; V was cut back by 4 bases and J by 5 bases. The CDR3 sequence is CASSSGGRVEDTQYF. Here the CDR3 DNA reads TGTGCCAGCAGCTCGGGCGGGAGGGTGGAAGATACGCAGTATTTT.

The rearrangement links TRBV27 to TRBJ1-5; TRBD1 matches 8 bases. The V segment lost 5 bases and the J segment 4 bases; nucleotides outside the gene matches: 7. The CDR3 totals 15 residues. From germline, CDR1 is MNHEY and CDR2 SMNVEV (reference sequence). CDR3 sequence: CASSPGTGLNQPQHF. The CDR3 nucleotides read TGTGCCAGCAGTCCCGGGACAGGCCTTAATCAGCCCCAGCATTTT.

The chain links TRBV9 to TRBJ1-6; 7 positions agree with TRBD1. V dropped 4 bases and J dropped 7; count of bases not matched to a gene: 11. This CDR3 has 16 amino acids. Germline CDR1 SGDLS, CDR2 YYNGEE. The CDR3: CASSPMGDSPNSPLHF. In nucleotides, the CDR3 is TGTGCCAGCAGCCCCATGGGGGACAGTCCAAATTCACCCCTCCACTTT.

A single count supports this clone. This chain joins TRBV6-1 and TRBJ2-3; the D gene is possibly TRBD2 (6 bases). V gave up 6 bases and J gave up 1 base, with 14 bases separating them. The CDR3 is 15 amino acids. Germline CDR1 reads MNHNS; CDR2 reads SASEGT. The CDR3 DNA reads TGTGCCAGCAGAACCCGGCGGGGAGGCACAGATACGCAGTATTTT. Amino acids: CASRTRRGGTDTQYF.

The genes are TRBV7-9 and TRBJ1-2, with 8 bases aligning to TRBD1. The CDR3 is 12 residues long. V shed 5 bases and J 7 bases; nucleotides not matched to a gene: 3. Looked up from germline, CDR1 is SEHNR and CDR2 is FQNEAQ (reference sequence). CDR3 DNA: TGTGCCAGCAGCCAGGACAGGGCTGGCTACACCTTC. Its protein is CASSQDRAGYTF.

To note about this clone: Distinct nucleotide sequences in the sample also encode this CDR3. The DNA of the CDR3 is TGTGCCAGCTTCCCAGGGGCCTCCCACAATTCACCCCTCCACTTT. It translates to CASFPGASHNSPLHF. The gene calls are TRBV6-1 and TRBJ1-6, with D perhaps matching TRBD1 (6 bases). Trimming took 8 bases from V and 7 from J, leaving 18 bases between them. The V gene's germline CDR1 is MNHNS and CDR2 SASEGT. The CDR3 is made up of 15 amino acids.

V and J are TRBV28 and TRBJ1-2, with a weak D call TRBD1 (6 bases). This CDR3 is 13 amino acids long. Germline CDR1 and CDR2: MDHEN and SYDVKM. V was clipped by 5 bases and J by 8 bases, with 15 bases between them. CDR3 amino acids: CASSGGALFGYTF. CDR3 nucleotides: TGTGCCAGCAGTGGGGGGGCCCTTTTCGGCTACACCTTC.

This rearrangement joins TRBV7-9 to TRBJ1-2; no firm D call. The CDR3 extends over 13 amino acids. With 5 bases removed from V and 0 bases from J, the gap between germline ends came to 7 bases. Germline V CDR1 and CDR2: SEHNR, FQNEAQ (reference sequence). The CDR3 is CASSPTTNYGYTF. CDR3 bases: TGTGCCAGCAGCCCAACAACTAACTATGGCTACACCTTC.

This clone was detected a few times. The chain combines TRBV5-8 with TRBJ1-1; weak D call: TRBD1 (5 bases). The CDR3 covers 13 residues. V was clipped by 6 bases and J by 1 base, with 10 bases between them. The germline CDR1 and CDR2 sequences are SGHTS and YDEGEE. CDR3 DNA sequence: TGTGCCAGCAACTTCGACAGGAACACTGAAGCTTTCTTT. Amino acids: CASNFDRNTEAFF.

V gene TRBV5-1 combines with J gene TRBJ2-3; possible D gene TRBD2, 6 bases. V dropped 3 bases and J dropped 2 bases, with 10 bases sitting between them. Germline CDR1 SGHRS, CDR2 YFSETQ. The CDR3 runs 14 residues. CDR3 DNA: TGCGCCAGCAGCTCCCTAGCGACCACAGATACGCAGTATTTT. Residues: CASSSLATTDTQYF.

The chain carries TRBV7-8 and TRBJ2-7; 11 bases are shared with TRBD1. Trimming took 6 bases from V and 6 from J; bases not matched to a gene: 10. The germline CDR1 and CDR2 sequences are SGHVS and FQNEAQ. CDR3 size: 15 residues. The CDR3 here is CASRPGWTGGREQYF. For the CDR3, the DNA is TGTGCCAGCAGACCAGGGTGGACAGGGGGCCGCGAGCAGTACTTC.

The CDR3 DNA sequence: TGTGCCAGCAGTTTATCGGGACAGGGGGATGAAAAACTGTTTTTT. Residues: CASSLSGQGDEKLFF. The rearrangement uses TRBV28 and TRBJ1-4, with 11 bases identical to TRBD1. Germline V gene sequence: CDR1 MDHEN, CDR2 SYDVKM. The V segment lost 1 base and the J segment 6 bases; nucleotides outside the gene matches: 1. The CDR3 totals 15 residues.

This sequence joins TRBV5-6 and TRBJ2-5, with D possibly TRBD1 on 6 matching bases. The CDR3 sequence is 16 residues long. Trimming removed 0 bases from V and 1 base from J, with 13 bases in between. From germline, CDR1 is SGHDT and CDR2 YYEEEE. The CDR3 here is CASSLGAGVAQETQYF. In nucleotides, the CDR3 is TGTGCCAGCAGCTTGGGGGCAGGGGTGGCCCAAGAGACCCAGTACTTC.